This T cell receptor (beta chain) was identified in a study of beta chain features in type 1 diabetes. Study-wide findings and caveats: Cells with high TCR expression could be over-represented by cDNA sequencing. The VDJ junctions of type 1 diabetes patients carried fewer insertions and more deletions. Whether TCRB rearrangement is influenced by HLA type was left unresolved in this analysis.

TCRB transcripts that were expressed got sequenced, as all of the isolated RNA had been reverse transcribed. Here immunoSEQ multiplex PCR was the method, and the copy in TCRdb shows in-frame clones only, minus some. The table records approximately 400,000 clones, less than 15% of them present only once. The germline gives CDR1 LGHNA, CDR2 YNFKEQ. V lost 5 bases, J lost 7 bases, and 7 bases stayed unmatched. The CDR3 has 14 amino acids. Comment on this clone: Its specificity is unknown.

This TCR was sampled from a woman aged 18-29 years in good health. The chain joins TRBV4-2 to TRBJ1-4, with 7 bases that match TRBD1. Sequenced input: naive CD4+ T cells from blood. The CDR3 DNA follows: TGTGCCAGCAGCTTGAGACAGGGCGGTGAAAAACTGTTTTTT. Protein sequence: CASSLRQGGEKLFF.